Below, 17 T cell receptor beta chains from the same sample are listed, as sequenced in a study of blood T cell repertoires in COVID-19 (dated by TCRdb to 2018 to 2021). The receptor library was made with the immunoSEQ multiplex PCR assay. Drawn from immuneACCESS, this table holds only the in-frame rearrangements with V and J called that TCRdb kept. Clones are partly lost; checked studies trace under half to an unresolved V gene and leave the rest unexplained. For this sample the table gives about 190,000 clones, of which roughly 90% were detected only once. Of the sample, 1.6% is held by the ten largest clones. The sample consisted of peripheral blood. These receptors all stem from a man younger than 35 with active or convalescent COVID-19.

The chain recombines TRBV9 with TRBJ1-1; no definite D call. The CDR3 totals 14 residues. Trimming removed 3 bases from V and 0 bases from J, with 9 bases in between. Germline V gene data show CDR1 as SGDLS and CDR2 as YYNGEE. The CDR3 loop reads CASSETLLNTEAFF. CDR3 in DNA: TGTGCCAGCAGCGAGACACTCCTGAACACTGAAGCTTTCTTT. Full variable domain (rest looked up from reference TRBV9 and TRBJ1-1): DSGVTQTPKHLITATGQRVTLRCSPRSGDLSVYWYQQSLDQGLQFLIQYYNGEERAKGNILERFSAQQFPDLHSELNLSSLELGDSALYFCASSETLLNTEAFFGQGTRLTVV.

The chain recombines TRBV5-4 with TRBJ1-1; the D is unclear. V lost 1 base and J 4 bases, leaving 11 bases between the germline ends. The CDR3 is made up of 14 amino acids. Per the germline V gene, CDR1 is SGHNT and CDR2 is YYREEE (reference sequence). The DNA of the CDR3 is TGTGCCAGCAGCTTGTCTCTCGTTAGCACTGAAGCTTTCTTT. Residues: CASSLSLVSTEAFF.

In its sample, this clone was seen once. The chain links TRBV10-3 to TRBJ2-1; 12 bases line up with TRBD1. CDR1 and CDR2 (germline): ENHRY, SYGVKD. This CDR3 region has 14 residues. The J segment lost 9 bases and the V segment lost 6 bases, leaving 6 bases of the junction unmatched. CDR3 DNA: TGTGCCATCAGCCCGGGACAGGGGGCGGCTGAGCAGTTCTTC. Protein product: CAISPGQGAAEQFF.

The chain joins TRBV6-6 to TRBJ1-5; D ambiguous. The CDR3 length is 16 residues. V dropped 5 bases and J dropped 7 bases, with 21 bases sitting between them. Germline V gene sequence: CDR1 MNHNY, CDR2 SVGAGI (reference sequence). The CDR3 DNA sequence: TGTGCCAGCAGTCCGGAACAGAGGAAATCGGGGCAGCCCCAGCATTTT. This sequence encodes CASSPEQRKSGQPQHF.

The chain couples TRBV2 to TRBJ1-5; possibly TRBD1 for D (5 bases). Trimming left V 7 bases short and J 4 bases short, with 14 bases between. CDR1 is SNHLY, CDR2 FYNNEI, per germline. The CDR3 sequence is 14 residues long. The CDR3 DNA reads TGTGCCAGCAAGCCCGACAGCCTAAATCAGCCCCAGCATTTT. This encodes CASKPDSLNQPQHF.

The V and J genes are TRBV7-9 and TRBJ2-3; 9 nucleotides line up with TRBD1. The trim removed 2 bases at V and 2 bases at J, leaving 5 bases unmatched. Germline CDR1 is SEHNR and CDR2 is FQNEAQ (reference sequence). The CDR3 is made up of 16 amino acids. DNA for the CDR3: TGTGCCAGCAGCTTATGGACAGGGGCCCACACAGATACGCAGTATTTT. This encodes CASSLWTGAHTDTQYF.

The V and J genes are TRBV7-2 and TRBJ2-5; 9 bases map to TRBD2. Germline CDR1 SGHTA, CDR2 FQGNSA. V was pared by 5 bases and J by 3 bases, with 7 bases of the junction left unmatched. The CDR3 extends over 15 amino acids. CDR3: CASSPAPSGEETQYF. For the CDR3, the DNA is TGTGCCAGCAGCCCTGCCCCTAGCGGGGAAGAGACCCAGTACTTC.

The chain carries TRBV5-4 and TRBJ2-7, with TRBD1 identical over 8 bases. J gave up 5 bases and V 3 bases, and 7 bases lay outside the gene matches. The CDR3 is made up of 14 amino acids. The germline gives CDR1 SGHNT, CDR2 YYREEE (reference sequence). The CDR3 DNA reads TGTGCCAGCAGCTCAGGACAGGGAAGGGACGAGCAGTACTTC. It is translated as CASSSGQGRDEQYF.

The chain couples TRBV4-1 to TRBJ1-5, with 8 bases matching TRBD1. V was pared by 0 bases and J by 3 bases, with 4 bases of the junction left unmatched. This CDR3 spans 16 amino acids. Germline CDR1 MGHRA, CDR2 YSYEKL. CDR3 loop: CASSQEGTGLNQPQHF. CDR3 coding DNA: TGCGCCAGCAGCCAAGAGGGGACAGGCCTCAATCAGCCCCAGCATTTT.

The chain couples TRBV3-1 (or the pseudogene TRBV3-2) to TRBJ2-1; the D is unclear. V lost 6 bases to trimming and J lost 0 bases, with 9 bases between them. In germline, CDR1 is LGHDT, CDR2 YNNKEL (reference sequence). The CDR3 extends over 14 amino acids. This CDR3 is CASRKRSSYNEQFF. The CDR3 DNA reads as TGTGCCAGCAGGAAGAGAAGCTCCTACAATGAGCAGTTCTTC.

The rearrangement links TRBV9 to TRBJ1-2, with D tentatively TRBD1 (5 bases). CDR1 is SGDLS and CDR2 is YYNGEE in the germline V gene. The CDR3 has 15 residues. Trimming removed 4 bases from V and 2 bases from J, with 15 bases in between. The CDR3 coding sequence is TGTGCCAGCAGCCTTAGCGGACACCTCAACTATGGCTACACCTTC. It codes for CASSLSGHLNYGYTF.

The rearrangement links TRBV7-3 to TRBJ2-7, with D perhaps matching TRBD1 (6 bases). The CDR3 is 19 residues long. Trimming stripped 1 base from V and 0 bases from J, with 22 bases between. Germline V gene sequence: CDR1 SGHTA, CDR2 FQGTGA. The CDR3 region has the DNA TGTGCCAGCAGCTTAATCCTCGTTGTGACAGGTGATAGCTCCTACGAGCAGTACTTC. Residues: CASSLILVVTGDSSYEQYF.

CDR3 protein: CASSRTGDEQFF. For the CDR3, the DNA is TGTGCCAGCAGCCGGACAGGGGATGAGCAGTTCTTC. The chain combines TRBV6-5 with TRBJ2-1; TRBD1 matches 9 bases. V trimming: 6 bases; J trimming: 8 bases; junction bases outside the gene matches: 2. This CDR3 is 12 amino acids long. Germline-derived CDR1 and CDR2 are MNHEY and SVGAGI.

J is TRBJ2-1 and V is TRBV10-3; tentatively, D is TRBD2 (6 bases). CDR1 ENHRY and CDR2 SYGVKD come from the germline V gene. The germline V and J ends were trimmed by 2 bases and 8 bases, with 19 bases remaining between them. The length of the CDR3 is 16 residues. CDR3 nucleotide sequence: TGTGCCATCAGTGAGAGGGTAGCGGCGAGTTCGGATGAGCAGTTCTTC. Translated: CAISERVAASSDEQFF.

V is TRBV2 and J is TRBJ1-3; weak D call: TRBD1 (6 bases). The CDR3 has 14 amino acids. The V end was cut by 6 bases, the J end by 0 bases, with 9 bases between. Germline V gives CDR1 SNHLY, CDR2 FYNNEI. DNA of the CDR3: TGTGCCAGCAGCAGGGGAGACTCTGGAAACACCATATATTTT. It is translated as CASSRGDSGNTIYF.

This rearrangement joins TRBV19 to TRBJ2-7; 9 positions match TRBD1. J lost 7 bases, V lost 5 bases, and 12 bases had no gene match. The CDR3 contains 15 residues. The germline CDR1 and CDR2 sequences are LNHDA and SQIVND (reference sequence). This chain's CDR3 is CASSQRGQGESEQYF. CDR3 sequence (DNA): TGTGCCAGTAGTCAGAGGGGACAGGGCGAATCAGAGCAGTACTTC.

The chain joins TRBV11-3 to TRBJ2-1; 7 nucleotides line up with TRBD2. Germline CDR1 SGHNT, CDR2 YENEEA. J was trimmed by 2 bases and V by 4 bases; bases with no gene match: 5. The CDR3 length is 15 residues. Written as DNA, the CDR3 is TGTGCCAGCAGCTCAACCGGGACTACCTACAATGAGCAGTTCTTC. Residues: CASSSTGTTYNEQFF.